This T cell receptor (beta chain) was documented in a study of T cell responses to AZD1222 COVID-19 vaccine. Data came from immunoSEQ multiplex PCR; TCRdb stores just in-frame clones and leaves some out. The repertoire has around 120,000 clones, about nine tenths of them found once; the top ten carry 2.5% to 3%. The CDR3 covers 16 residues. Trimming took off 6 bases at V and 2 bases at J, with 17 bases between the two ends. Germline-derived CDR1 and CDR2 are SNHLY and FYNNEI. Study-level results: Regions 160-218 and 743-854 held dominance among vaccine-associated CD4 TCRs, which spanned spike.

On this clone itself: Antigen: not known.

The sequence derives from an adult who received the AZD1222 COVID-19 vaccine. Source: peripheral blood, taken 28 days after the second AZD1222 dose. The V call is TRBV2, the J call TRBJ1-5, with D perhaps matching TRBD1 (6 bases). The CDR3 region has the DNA TGTGCCAGCAGAGGGGGGCACTTCGGAGGCAATCAGCCCCAGCATTTT. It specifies CASRGGHFGGNQPQHF.